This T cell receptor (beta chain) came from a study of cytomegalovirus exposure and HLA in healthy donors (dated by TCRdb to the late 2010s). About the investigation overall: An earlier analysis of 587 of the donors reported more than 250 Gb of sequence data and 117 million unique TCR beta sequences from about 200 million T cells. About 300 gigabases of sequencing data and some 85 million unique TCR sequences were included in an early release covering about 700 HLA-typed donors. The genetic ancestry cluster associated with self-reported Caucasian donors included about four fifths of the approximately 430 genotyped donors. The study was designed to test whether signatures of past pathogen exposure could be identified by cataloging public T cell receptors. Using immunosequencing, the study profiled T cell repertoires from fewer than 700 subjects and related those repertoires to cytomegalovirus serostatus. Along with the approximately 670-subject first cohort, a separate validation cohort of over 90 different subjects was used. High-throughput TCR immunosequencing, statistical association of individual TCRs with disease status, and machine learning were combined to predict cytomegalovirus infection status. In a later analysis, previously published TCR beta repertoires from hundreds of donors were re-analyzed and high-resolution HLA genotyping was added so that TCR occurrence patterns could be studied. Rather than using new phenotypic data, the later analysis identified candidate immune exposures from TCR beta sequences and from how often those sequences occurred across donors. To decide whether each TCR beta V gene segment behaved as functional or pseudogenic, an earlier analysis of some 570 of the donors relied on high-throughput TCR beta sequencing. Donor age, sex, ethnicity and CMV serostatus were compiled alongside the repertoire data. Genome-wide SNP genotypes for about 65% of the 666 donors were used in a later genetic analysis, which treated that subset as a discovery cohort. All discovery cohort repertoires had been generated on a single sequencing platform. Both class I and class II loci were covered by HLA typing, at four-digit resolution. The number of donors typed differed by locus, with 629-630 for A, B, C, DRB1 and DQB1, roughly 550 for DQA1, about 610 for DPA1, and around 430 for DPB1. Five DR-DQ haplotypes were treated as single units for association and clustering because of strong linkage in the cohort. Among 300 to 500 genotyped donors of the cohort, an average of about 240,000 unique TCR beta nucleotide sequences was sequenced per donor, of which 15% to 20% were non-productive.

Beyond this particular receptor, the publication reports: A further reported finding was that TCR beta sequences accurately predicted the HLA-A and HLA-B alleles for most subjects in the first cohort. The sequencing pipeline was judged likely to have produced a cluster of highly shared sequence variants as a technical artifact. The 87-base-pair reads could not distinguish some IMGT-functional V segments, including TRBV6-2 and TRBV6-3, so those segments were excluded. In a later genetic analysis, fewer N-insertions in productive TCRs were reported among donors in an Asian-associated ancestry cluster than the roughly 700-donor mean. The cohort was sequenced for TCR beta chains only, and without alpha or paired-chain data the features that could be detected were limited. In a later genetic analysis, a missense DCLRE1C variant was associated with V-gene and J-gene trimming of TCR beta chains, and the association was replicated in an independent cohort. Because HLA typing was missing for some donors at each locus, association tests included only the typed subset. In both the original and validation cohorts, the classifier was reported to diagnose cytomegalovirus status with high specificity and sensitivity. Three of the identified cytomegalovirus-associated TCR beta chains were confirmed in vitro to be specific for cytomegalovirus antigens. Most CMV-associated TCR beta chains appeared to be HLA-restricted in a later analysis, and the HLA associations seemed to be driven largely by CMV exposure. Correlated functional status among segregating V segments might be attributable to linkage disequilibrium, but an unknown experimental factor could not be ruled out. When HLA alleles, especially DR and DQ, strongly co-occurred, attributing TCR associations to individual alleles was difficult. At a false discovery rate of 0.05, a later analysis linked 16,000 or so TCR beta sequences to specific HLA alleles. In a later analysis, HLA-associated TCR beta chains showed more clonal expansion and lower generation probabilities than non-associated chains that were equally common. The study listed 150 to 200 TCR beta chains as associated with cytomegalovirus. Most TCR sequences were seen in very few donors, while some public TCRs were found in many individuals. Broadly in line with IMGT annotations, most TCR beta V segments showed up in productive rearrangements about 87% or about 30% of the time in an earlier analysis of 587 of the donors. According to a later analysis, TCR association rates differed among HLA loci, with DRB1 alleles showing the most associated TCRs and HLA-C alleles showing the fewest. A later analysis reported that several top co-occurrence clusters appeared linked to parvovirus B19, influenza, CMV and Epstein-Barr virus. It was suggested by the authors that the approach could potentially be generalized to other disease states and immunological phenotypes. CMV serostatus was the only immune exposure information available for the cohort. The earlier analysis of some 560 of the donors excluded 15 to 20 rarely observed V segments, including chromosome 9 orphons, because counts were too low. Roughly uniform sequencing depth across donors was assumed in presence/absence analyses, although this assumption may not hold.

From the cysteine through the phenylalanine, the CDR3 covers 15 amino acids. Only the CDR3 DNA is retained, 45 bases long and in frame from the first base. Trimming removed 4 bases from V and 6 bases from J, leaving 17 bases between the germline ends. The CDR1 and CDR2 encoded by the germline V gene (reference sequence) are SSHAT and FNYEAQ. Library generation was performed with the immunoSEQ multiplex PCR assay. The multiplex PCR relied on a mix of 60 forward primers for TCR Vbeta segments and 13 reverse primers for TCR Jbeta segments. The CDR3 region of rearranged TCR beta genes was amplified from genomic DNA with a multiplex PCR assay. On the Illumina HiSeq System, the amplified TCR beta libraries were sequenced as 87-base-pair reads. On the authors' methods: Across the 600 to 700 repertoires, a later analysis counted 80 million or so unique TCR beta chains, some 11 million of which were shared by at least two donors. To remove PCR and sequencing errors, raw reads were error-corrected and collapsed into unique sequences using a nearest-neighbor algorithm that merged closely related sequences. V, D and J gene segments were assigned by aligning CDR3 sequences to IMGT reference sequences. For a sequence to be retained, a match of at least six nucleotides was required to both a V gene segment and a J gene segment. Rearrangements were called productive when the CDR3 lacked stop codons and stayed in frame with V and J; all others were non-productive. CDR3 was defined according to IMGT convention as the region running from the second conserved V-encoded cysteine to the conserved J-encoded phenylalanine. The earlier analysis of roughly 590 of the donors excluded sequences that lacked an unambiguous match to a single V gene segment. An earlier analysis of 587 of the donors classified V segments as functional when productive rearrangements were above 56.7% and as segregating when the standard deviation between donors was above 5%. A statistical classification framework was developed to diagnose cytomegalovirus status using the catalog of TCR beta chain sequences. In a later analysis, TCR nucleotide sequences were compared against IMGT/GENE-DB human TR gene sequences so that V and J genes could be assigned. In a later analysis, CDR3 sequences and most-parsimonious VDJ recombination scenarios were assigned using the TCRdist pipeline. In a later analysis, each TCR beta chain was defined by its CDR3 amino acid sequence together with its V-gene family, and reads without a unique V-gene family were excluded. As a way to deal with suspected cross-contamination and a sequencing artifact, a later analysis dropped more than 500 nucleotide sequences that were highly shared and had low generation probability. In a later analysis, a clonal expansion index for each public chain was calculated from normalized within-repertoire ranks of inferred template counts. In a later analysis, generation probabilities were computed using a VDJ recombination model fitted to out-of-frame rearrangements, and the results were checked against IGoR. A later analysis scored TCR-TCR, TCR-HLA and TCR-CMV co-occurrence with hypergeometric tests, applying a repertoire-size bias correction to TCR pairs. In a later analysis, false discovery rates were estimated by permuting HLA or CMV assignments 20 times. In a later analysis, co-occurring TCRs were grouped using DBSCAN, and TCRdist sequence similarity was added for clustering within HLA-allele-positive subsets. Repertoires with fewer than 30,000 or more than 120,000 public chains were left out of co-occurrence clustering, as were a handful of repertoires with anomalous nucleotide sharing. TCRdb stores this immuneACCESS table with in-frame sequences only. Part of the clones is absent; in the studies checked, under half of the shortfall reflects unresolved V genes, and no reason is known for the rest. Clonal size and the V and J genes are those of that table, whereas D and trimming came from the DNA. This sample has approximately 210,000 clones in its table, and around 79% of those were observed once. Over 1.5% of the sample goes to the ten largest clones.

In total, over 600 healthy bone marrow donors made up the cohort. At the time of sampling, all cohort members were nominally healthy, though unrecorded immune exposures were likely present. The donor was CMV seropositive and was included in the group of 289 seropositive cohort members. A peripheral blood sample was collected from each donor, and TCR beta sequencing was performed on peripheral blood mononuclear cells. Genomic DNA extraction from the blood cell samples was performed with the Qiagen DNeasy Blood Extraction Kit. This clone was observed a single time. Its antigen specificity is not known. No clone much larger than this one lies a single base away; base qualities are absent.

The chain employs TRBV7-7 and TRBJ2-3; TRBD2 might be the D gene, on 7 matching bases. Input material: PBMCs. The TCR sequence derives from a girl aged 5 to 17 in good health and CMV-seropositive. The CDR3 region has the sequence CASSSGAGEGDTQYF. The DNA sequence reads TGTGCCAGCAGCTCGGGGGCCGGGGAGGGGGATACGCAGTATTTT.